The clone carrying this T cell receptor (beta chain) was picked up many times. This sample was taken from a study of blood T cell repertoires in COVID-19. Study background: Sample material is recorded as cDNA or gDNA derived from T cells, B-cell-depleted T cells, or PBMCs.

Under the authors' procedure: Estimated nucleated cell counts came from reference gene primer amplification. TCRdb's table, derived via immunoSEQ multiplex PCR, lists solely in-frame clones and lacks some. V, J and clone size are taken as reported in that table, and D and trimming were inferred from the DNA itself. The table records approximately 200,000 clones, around nine tenths of them present only once. Germline values: CDR1 LNHDA, CDR2 SQIVND (reference sequence). The CDR3 extends over 15 amino acids. The V gene end was trimmed by 6 bases and the J gene end by 7 bases; junction bases not matched to a gene: 8.

Sample: peripheral blood. The V call is TRBV19, the J call TRBJ1-5; 11 bases line up with TRBD1. The TCR sequence derives from a man aged 55 to 69 who had recovered from COVID-19. CDR3 coding DNA: TGTGCCAGTAGCAGAGGGACAGGGGGGGACCAGCCCCAGCATTTT. Translating it yields CASSRGTGGDQPQHF.